This is a list of T cell receptor beta chains from one sample in a study of regulatory T cells in long-lasting Graves disease. TCRdb reprocessed the multiplex PCR reads with MiXCR, giving one entry per CDR3 protein. The sample shows 530,000 or so distinct CDR3 sequences, approximately 16% of them seen only once. This sample also belongs to another study, concerning T cells in Graves' hyperthyroidism and ophthalmopathy.

The material sequenced was peripheral blood mononuclear cells (PBMCs), taken at new diagnosis, from a patient treated with antithyroid drugs. The source is a man between 18 and 35 years old with Graves disease. Each CDR3 is given with its conserved first and last residue. The D gene is left open where the match is weak. Some rows mark clone size as missing; the rest say once, few, many or name a class of expanded clone.

D gene: -; clone size: many; V gene: TRBV20-1; J gene: TRBJ2-7; CDR3 protein: CSARPLTQGPGLYEQYF; CDR3 DNA: TGCAGTGCTAGACCCTTGACCCAGGGACCGGGGCTTTACGAGCAGTACTTC
D gene: TRBD1; clone size: -; V gene: TRBV7-9; J gene: TRBJ1-6; CDR3 protein: CASSRTGGMDSPLHF; CDR3 DNA: TGTGCCAGCAGCAGAACAGGGGGTATGGATTCACCCCTCCACTTT
D gene: -; clone size: few; V gene: TRBV30; J gene: TRBJ1-2; CDR3 protein: CAWRQGGYTF; CDR3 DNA: TGTGCCTGGAGGCAGGGTGGCTACACCTTC
D gene: -; clone size: few; V gene: TRBV11-3; J gene: TRBJ1-1; CDR3 protein: CASSQGLRNTEAFF; CDR3 DNA: TGTGCCAGCAGCCAAGGTCTAAGGAACACTGAAGCTTTCTTT
D gene: -; clone size: -; V gene: TRBV7-2; J gene: TRBJ2-4; CDR3 protein: CASSKSRLAKNIQYF; CDR3 DNA: TGTGCCAGCAGCAAGTCGCGGTTAGCCAAAAACATTCAGTACTTC
D gene: -; clone size: many; V gene: TRBV20-1; J gene: TRBJ2-7; CDR3 protein: CSARARNSYEQYF; CDR3 DNA: TGCAGTGCTAGAGCCCGGAACTCCTACGAGCAGTACTTC
D gene: -; clone size: many; V gene: TRBV7-3; J gene: TRBJ2-1; CDR3 protein: CASSRGHLMYNEQFF; CDR3 DNA: TGTGCCAGCAGCAGGGGACATCTGATGTACAATGAGCAGTTCTTC
D gene: TRBD2; clone size: many; V gene: TRBV20-1; J gene: TRBJ2-5; CDR3 protein: CSARAVISGTYQETQYF; CDR3 DNA: TGCAGTGCTAGAGCGGTGATTAGCGGGACCTACCAAGAGACCCAGTACTTC
D gene: -; clone size: few; V gene: TRBV12-5; J gene: TRBJ2-3; CDR3 protein: CASGLGESRASTDTQYF; CDR3 DNA: TGTGCTAGTGGTTTAGGAGAGAGTAGGGCTAGCACAGATACGCAGTATTTT
D gene: -; clone size: few; V gene: TRBV6-1; J gene: TRBJ2-5; CDR3 protein: CASSRRKSQETQYF; CDR3 DNA: TGTGCCAGCAGTCGACGGAAGTCACAAGAGACCCAGTACTTC
D gene: TRBD1; clone size: many; V gene: TRBV30; J gene: TRBJ2-7; CDR3 protein: CAWNAPGQGARYEQYF; CDR3 DNA: TGTGCCTGGAACGCTCCGGGACAGGGGGCGCGATACGAGCAGTACTTC
D gene: TRBD2; clone size: -; V gene: TRBV13; J gene: TRBJ2-1; CDR3 protein: CASSSQGLAGDPYNEQFF; CDR3 DNA: TGTGCCAGCAGCTCCCAAGGACTAGCGGGAGACCCCTACAATGAGCAGTTCTTC
D gene: -; clone size: -; V gene: TRBV5-6; J gene: TRBJ2-3; CDR3 protein: CASSSPRATDTQYF; CDR3 DNA: TGTGCCAGCAGCTCCCCCCGGGCCACAGATACGCAGTATTTT
D gene: -; clone size: many; V gene: TRBV7-8; J gene: TRBJ2-4; CDR3 protein: CASSSLGWPDNHIQYF; CDR3 DNA: TGTGCCAGCAGCTCACTAGGATGGCCGGATAATCACATTCAGTACTTC
D gene: TRBD1; clone size: few; V gene: TRBV11-2; J gene: TRBJ2-1; CDR3 protein: CASSLLTGGNSNEQFF; CDR3 DNA: TGTGCCAGCAGCTTACTAACAGGGGGTAACTCTAATGAGCAGTTCTTC
D gene: -; clone size: -; V gene: TRBV6-1; J gene: TRBJ1-1; CDR3 protein: CASNQGTEAFF; CDR3 DNA: TGTGCCAGCAACCAAGGGACAGAAGCTTTCTTT
D gene: TRBD2; clone size: many; V gene: TRBV20-1; J gene: TRBJ2-1; CDR3 protein: CSARDGSGRNEQFF; CDR3 DNA: TGCAGTGCTAGAGATGGTAGCGGGAGAAATGAGCAGTTCTTC
D gene: -; clone size: -; V gene: TRBV9; J gene: TRBJ2-7; CDR3 protein: CASSVAPSLSYEQYF; CDR3 DNA: TGTGCCAGCAGCGTAGCCCCCTCCCTCTCCTACGAGCAGTACTTC
D gene: TRBD1; clone size: -; V gene: TRBV5-4; J gene: TRBJ2-7; CDR3 protein: CASGLLSSRTGSSYEQYF; CDR3 DNA: TGTGCCAGCGGCTTGTTGTCTTCGAGGACAGGGAGCTCCTACGAGCAGTACTTC
D gene: -; clone size: -; V gene: TRBV24-1; J gene: TRBJ2-1; CDR3 protein: CATSDLHPSTNNEQFF; CDR3 DNA: TGTGCCACCAGTGATTTGCATCCTAGCACCAACAATGAGCAGTTCTTC
D gene: TRBD1; clone size: few; V gene: TRBV28; J gene: TRBJ2-7; CDR3 protein: CASKATGANYEQYF; CDR3 DNA: TGTGCCAGCAAGGCCACAGGGGCGAACTACGAGCAGTACTTC
D gene: TRBD2; clone size: many; V gene: TRBV27; J gene: TRBJ2-5; CDR3 protein: CASSSSGRVWEETQYF; CDR3 DNA: TGTGCCAGCAGTTCCAGCGGGAGGGTATGGGAAGAGACCCAGTACTTC
D gene: -; clone size: many; V gene: TRBV30; J gene: TRBJ1-1; CDR3 protein: CAYGDPGIGTEAFF; CDR3 DNA: TGTGCTTACGGGGACCCCGGTATTGGCACTGAAGCTTTCTTT
D gene: TRBD1; clone size: many; V gene: TRBV7-3; J gene: TRBJ1-1; CDR3 protein: CASSPVGGGRTEAFF; CDR3 DNA: TGTGCCAGCAGCCCCGTAGGAGGGGGCCGGACTGAAGCTTTCTTT
D gene: -; clone size: many; V gene: TRBV7-9; J gene: TRBJ1-4; CDR3 protein: CASSLLQGDEKLFF; CDR3 DNA: TGTGCCAGCAGCTTACTACAGGGTGATGAAAAACTGTTTTTT
D gene: -; clone size: -; V gene: TRBV29-1; J gene: TRBJ2-2; CDR3 protein: CSVEGRYGELFF; CDR3 DNA: TGCAGCGTTGAGGGTCGGTACGGGGAGCTGTTTTTT
D gene: -; clone size: few; V gene: TRBV6-2/TRBV6-3; J gene: TRBJ1-4; CDR3 protein: CASSYYRKNEKLFF; CDR3 DNA: TGTGCCAGCAGTTATTACAGGAAGAATGAAAAACTGTTTTTT